The 28 T cell receptor beta chains listed next were all sequenced from one sample in a study of CD8 T cells in Susac syndrome. When the RNA was reverse transcribed, random hexamers were used with an input of about 0.5 to 1 ug. Each CDR3 protein is one row after TCRdb ran MiXCR on the immunoSEQ multiplex PCR reads. The sample contains about 210,000 distinct CDR3 sequences, roughly 93% of which appear only once. The sequenced sample was CD4+ T cells from PBMCs. These receptor sequences come from a human donor with Susac syndrome.

This clonotype was picked up one time. The genes are TRBV10-3 and TRBJ2-3; 7 bases agree with TRBD1. V shed 7 bases and J 0 bases; nucleotides not matched to a gene: 4. The CDR3 is made up of 14 amino acids. CDR1 is ENHRY and CDR2 is SYGVKD in the germline V gene. CDR3 residues: CAITGTASTDTQYF. CDR3 in DNA: TGTGCCATCACCGGGACAGCTAGCACAGATACGCAGTATTTT.

This chain uses TRBV6-2 or TRBV6-3 with TRBJ2-5, with D possibly being TRBD1 or TRBD2 (5 bases each). The germline CDR1 and CDR2 sequences are MNHEY and SVGEGT. Trimming cost V 6 bases and J 4 bases, with 12 bases left between them. The CDR3 covers 13 residues. The CDR3 loop is CASRPPGRETQYF. The CDR3 DNA reads TGTGCCAGCAGACCTCCGGGACGAGAGACCCAGTACTTC.

The J gene is TRBJ2-7, the V gene TRBV4-3; 7 nucleotides align to TRBD1. This CDR3 is built from 15 residues. Germline CDR1 and CDR2: LGHNA and YSLEER. V lost 0 bases, J lost 2 bases, and 4 bases stayed unmatched. The CDR3 nucleotides are TGCGCCAGCAGCCAAGAACAGGGGTGGGCCTACGAGCAGTACTTC. Amino acids: CASSQEQGWAYEQYF.

This clonotype was counted once. The CDR3 loop reads CASSVGSDTDTQYF. In nucleotides, the CDR3 is TGTGCCAGCAGCGTAGGGTCCGACACAGATACGCAGTATTTT. This chain joins TRBV9 and TRBJ2-3; no firm D call. The CDR3 loop spans 14 amino acids. The V end was cut by 0 bases, the J end by 2 bases, with 7 bases between. CDR1 and CDR2 from the germline V gene are SGDLS and YYNGEE.

The rearrangement uses TRBV10-3 and TRBJ2-2; no clear D gene. Per germline, CDR1 ENHRY and CDR2 SYGVKD. This CDR3 has 14 amino acids. V gave up 7 bases and J gave up 2 bases, with 11 bases separating them. The CDR3 nucleotides are TGTGCCATCAAGAAGGAACGTAACACCGGGGAGCTGTTTTTT. Translating gives CAIKKERNTGELFF.

The chain carries TRBV4-1 and TRBJ2-5, with D hard to call. The CDR3 loop spans 16 amino acids. Germline V lookup: CDR1 MGHRA, CDR2 YSYEKL. Between the trimmed V and J ends, which lost 0 bases and 5 bases, there was a span of 16 bases. The CDR3 spells CASSQEVYLKEETQYF. The CDR3 DNA reads as TGCGCCAGCAGCCAAGAAGTTTACCTTAAGGAGGAGACCCAGTACTTC.

The chain couples TRBV9 to TRBJ2-1, with TRBD2 identical over 14 bases. CDR3 length equals 18 residues. Germline lookup yields CDR1 SGDLS and CDR2 YYNGEE. The J segment lost 7 bases and the V segment lost 0 bases, leaving 9 bases of the junction unmatched. CDR3 sequence: CASSVAGLAGGWGNEQFF. CDR3 nucleotides: TGTGCCAGCAGCGTAGCTGGACTAGCGGGGGGCTGGGGGAATGAGCAGTTCTTC.

The chain couples TRBV27 to TRBJ1-2, with TRBD1 identical over 8 bases. Germline V lookup: CDR1 MNHEY, CDR2 SMNVEV (reference sequence). V lost 0 bases and J lost 6; bases outside the gene matches: 12. CDR3 length: 17 amino acids. Written as DNA, the CDR3 is TGTGCCAGCAGTTTATCCCCATGGTCAGGGGGCTTAGATGGCTACACCTTC. This encodes CASSLSPWSGGLDGYTF.

This clonotype was seen a single time. DNA for the CDR3: TGTGCCAGCAGCCTAGGCCCACAGGGGGGGAATGAGCAGTTCTTC. Translating it yields CASSLGPQGGNEQFF. This chain joins TRBV11-3 and TRBJ2-1, with a weak D call TRBD1 (8 bases). Germline V lookup: CDR1 SGHNT, CDR2 YENEEA. The CDR3 covers 15 residues. Trimming took 5 bases from V and 7 from J, leaving 18 bases between them.

V is TRBV15 and J is TRBJ2-1, with 8 bases identical to TRBD1. The CDR3 loop spans 14 amino acids. Germline values: CDR1 LNHNV, CDR2 YYDKDF (reference sequence). J lost 7 bases, V lost 9 bases, and 11 bases had no gene match. Here the CDR3 DNA reads TGTGCCACTCAACCTGGACAGGGCCCAAATGAGCAGTTCTTC. It specifies CATQPGQGPNEQFF.

This clonotype appeared a single time. The chain carries TRBV4-3 and TRBJ1-4; TRBD1 aligns across 7 bases. Germline assignment: CDR1 LGHNA and CDR2 YSLEER. After removal of 0 bases from V and 8 bases from J, the junction contained 9 bases not matched to a gene. The length of the CDR3 is 16 residues. CDR3: CASSQDQQGSREKLFF. CDR3 bases: TGCGCCAGCAGCCAAGACCAACAGGGGAGTCGGGAAAAACTGTTTTTT.

The chain couples TRBV20-1 to TRBJ2-4; no reliable D call. The CDR3 spans 13 residues. Trimming pared 0 bases from V and 5 bases from J, leaving 8 bases between. CDR1 and CDR2 from the germline V gene are DFQATT and SNEGSKA (reference sequence). The CDR3 DNA reads TGCAGTGCTAGAGAGACGGAACAAAACATTCAGTACTTC. It specifies CSARETEQNIQYF.

The chain is built from TRBV18 and TRBJ1-1; no definite D call. Looked up from germline, CDR1 is KGHSH and CDR2 is LQKENI. Between the trimmed V and J ends, which lost 3 bases and 12 bases, there was a span of 11 bases. This CDR3 is 11 amino acids long. The CDR3 region is CASSPESESFF. CDR3 DNA sequence: TGTGCCAGCTCACCCGAAAGCGAATCTTTCTTT.

The chain combines TRBV20-1 with TRBJ2-7; D remains ambiguous. CDR1 is DFQATT, CDR2 SNEGSKA, per germline (reference sequence). V lost 0 bases and J lost 3, with 9 bases in between. The CDR3 is 13 residues long. The CDR3: CSAREVSDYEQYF. The CDR3 region has the DNA TGCAGTGCTAGAGAGGTGTCAGACTACGAGCAGTACTTC.

V is TRBV3-1 and J is TRBJ2-5; D not certain. CDR1 is LGHDT and CDR2 is YNNKEL in the germline V gene (reference sequence). V was trimmed by 1 base and J by 9 bases, leaving 18 bases between them. This CDR3 region has 15 residues. CDR3 region: CASSQADSSKYSQYF. The CDR3 DNA reads TGTGCCAGCAGCCAAGCCGACTCATCAAAGTATTCCCAGTACTTC.

V and J are TRBV5-1 and TRBJ1-6; TRBD1 is a possible D gene (5 bases). Germline CDR1 SGHRS, CDR2 YFSETQ. The V gene lost 3 bases and the J gene lost 10 bases, with 17 bases spanning the gap. The CDR3 extends over 15 amino acids. The CDR3 DNA sequence: TGCGCCAGCAGCTCGGAACCCAGGGAGGACTCACCCCTCCACTTT. Translated: CASSSEPREDSPLHF. The full variable domain, its missing parts supplied by reference TRBV5-1 and TRBJ1-6, is KAGVTQTPRYLIKTRGQQVTLSCSPISGHRSVSWYQQTPGQGLQFLFEYFSETQRNKGNFPGRFSGRQFSNSRSEMNVSTLELGDSALYLCASSSEPREDSPLHFGNGTRLTVT.

The chain links TRBV5-4 to TRBJ2-3, with 9 nucleotides matching TRBD2. Per germline, CDR1 SGHNT and CDR2 YYREEE (reference sequence). J gave up 7 bases and V 4 bases, and 7 bases lay outside the gene matches. The length of the CDR3 is 14 residues. CDR3 sequence (DNA): TGTGCCAGCAGCCTGACTAGCGGAGACAATACGCAGTATTTT. Its translation: CASSLTSGDNTQYF.

This clonotype has just one count. CDR3 amino acids: CASSPVAGMGQETQYF. CDR3 sequence (DNA): TGTGCCAGCTCACCAGTAGCGGGGATGGGCCAAGAGACCCAGTACTTC. The chain carries TRBV18 and TRBJ2-5; the match to TRBD2 covers 8 bases. V lost 2 bases, J lost 1 base, and 6 bases stayed unmatched. The CDR3 has 16 residues. In germline, CDR1 is KGHSH, CDR2 LQKENI.

V and J are TRBV7-9 and TRBJ1-5, with D hard to call. CDR1 SEHNR and CDR2 FQNEAQ come from the germline V gene (reference sequence). Trimming removed 3 bases at V and 4 bases at J, with 10 bases between. The CDR3 is made up of 14 amino acids. The CDR3 region has the DNA TGTGCCAGCAGCTTCGGCGAAGCTAATCAGCCCCAGCATTTT. Protein: CASSFGEANQPQHF.

The V and J genes are TRBV3-1 and TRBJ2-7, with a weak D call TRBD1 (6 bases). The CDR3 is 14 residues long. The V end lost 1 base, the J end lost 5 bases, and 12 bases lay between the germline ends. Germline V gene data show CDR1 as LGHDT and CDR2 as YNNKEL (reference sequence). The CDR3 protein is CASSQGRGSHEQYF. CDR3 DNA sequence: TGTGCCAGCAGCCAAGGCAGGGGTAGCCACGAGCAGTACTTC.

This chain uses TRBV20-1 with TRBJ1-2; 7 bases are a match to TRBD1. CDR1 DFQATT and CDR2 SNEGSKA come from the germline V gene (reference sequence). The CDR3 covers 15 residues. Unmatched junction bases numbered 11, after V lost 4 bases and J lost 3 bases. CDR3 sequence: CSATTSTGKDYGYTF. DNA of the CDR3: TGCAGTGCTACGACTTCGACAGGGAAGGACTATGGCTACACCTTC.

This clonotype was seen a single time. This chain joins TRBV29-1 and TRBJ2-2; TRBD2 aligns across 10 bases. Germline CDR1 and CDR2: SQVTM and ANQGSEA. This CDR3 has 13 amino acids. V was clipped by 6 bases and J by 6 bases; unmatched bases: 4. The CDR3 loop is CSVGTSEAGELFF. The DNA of the CDR3 is TGCAGCGTCGGGACTAGCGAGGCCGGGGAGCTGTTTTTT.

J is TRBJ2-7 and V is TRBV4-2; D gene unclear. Trimming pared 0 bases from V and 9 bases from J, leaving 12 bases between. Germline values: CDR1 LGHNA, CDR2 YNFKEQ. This CDR3 has 13 residues. CDR3 residues: CASSQETDYAQYF. As DNA, the CDR3 is TGTGCCAGCAGCCAAGAAACGGATTATGCGCAGTACTTC.

The V and J genes are TRBV12-3 or TRBV12-4 and TRBJ1-5; 9 nucleotides match TRBD1. V shed 5 bases, J shed 1 base, and the junction held 9 bases outside the gene matches. The CDR3 loop spans 17 amino acids. The CDR3 nucleotides are TGTGCCAGCAGTCCGGGACAGGGCTTAATAAGCAATCAGCCCCAGCATTTT. Amino acids: CASSPGQGLISNQPQHF.

The chain joins TRBV3-1 to TRBJ1-6, with D possibly TRBD1 on 6 matching bases. This CDR3 has 14 residues. Trimming took off 5 bases at V and 5 bases at J, with 10 bases between the two ends. The germline CDR1 and CDR2 sequences are LGHDT and YNNKEL (reference sequence). The DNA of the CDR3 is TGTGCCAGCAGCTTCCACAGGGATAATTCACCCCTCCACTTT. Translated, it gives CASSFHRDNSPLHF.

The rearrangement joins TRBV4-1 to TRBJ1-5; D call uncertain. CDR3 size: 14 residues. Trimming pared 2 bases from V and 11 bases from J, leaving 16 bases between. Germline-derived CDR1 and CDR2 are MGHRA and YSYEKL. The CDR3 reads CASSQLLLGVAQHF. DNA of the CDR3: TGCGCCAGCAGCCAACTCCTTTTGGGTGTAGCCCAGCATTTT.

The chain combines TRBV29-1 with TRBJ1-5, with TRBD1 matching 9 bases. J lost 2 bases, V lost 6 bases, and 14 bases had no gene match. The CDR3 loop spans 17 amino acids. The germline V gene encodes CDR1 SQVTM and CDR2 ANQGSEA. CDR3 in amino acids: CSVATGTGSSGNQPQHF. CDR3 nucleotide sequence: TGCAGCGTCGCCACCGGGACAGGGTCGAGTGGCAATCAGCCCCAGCATTTT.

The gene calls are TRBV6-5 and TRBJ2-2; D remains unclear. The CDR3 totals 12 residues. Germline CDR1 MNHEY, CDR2 SVGAGI. Trimming removed 7 bases at V and 3 bases at J, with 6 bases between. CDR3 in amino acids: CASTSYTGELFF. The CDR3 DNA follows: TGTGCCAGCACGAGCTACACCGGGGAGCTGTTTTTT.